This is a list of T cell receptor beta chains from one sample in a study of blood T cells in healthy people across ages. One entry per CDR3 protein, called by TCRdb with MiXCR from the 5' RACE reads. The table records 700,000 or so distinct CDR3 sequences, about 24% of them present only once. The sample comprised blood. These receptors were obtained from a man in his 70s in good health. The CDR3 runs from the conserved cysteine through the conserved F or W. D genes are given only for firm matches. Size tells how often a clone was seen (once, few, many) or the class of an expanded clone, and some rows leave it out.

clone_size d_call j_call v_call cdr3_aa cdr3_nt
few NA TRBJ2-1 TRBV27 CASSLSRTRGQQFF TGTGCCAGCAGTTTATCCCGCACACGGGGTCAGCAGTTCTTC
few NA TRBJ2-3 TRBV12-3/TRBV12-4 CASSSKTADTQYF TGTGCCAGCAGTTCGAAAACCGCAGATACGCAGTATTTT
few TRBD2 TRBJ2-1 TRBV30 CAWKREGFYNEQFF TGTGCCTGGAAGCGGGAGGGATTTTACAATGAGCAGTTCTTC
few NA TRBJ2-4 TRBV3-1 CASSQDLRSAKNIQYF TGTGCCAGCAGCCAAGATCTACGATCAGCCAAAAACATTCAGTACTTC
few NA TRBJ1-1 TRBV5-1 CASSLGGEATEAFF TGCGCCAGCAGCTTGGGAGGGGAGGCCACTGAAGCTTTCTTT
many NA TRBJ2-3 TRBV28 CATQDGESTDTQYF TGTGCCACTCAGGATGGGGAGAGCACAGATACGCAGTATTTT
NA NA TRBJ2-1 TRBV2 CASSEVGVGVGSYNEQFF TGTGCCAGCAGTGAAGTAGGGGTCGGAGTTGGCTCCTACAATGAGCAGTTCTTC
NA TRBD2 TRBJ2-2 TRBV20-1 CSAEYGTSGTGELFF TGCAGTGCGGAATACGGGACTAGCGGCACCGGGGAGCTGTTTTTT
NA TRBD1 TRBJ2-4 TRBV5-1 CASSLGQGKNIQYF TGCGCCAGCAGCTTGGGACAGGGGAAAAACATTCAGTACTTC
few TRBD1 TRBJ1-1 TRBV6-6 CASSYSRGQITEAFF TGTGCCAGCAGTTACTCGAGGGGACAGATCACTGAAGCTTTCTTT
few NA TRBJ2-5 TRBV7-9 CASSLYGSSETQYF TGTGCCAGCAGCTTATACGGGAGCTCGGAGACCCAGTACTTC
NA NA TRBJ1-1 TRBV6-5 CASSLSHRHNTEAFF TGTGCCAGCAGCCTGTCGCACAGACACAACACTGAAGCTTTCTTT
NA TRBD1 TRBJ2-2 TRBV27 CASFRQTGANTGELFF TGTGCCAGCTTCCGCCAGACAGGGGCCAACACCGGGGAGCTGTTTTTT
NA NA TRBJ2-6 TRBV29-1 CSVELGANVLTF TGCAGCGTTGAGCTCGGGGCCAACGTCCTGACTTTC
many NA TRBJ2-5 TRBV20-1 CSADQLGYQETQYF TGCAGTGCCGACCAGTTGGGGTACCAAGAGACCCAGTACTTC
few TRBD1 TRBJ2-3 TRBV19 CASSTRTGYRTDTQYF TGTGCCAGTAGTACCCGGACAGGGTATCGCACAGATACGCAGTATTTT
few TRBD2 TRBJ2-1 TRBV3-1 CASSRAGSYNEQFF TGTGCCAGCAGCCGAGCGGGATCCTACAATGAGCAGTTCTTC
NA TRBD2 TRBJ2-5 TRBV20-1 CSARALAGGIQETQYF TGCAGTGCTAGAGCACTAGCGGGGGGCATTCAAGAGACCCAGTACTTC
NA NA TRBJ2-7 TRBV20-1 CSARDPQTISYEQYF TGCAGTGCTAGAGATCCACAGACCATATCCTACGAGCAGTACTTC
NA NA TRBJ2-2 TRBV30 CAWIYLGDRNTGELFF TGTGCCTGGATCTACCTAGGAGACCGAAACACCGGGGAGCTGTTTTTT
NA NA TRBJ2-3 TRBV9 CASSALLRDTDPDTQYF TGTGCCAGCAGCGCTCTTCTCCGGGACACGGACCCAGATACGCAGTATTTT
NA TRBD2 TRBJ2-2 TRBV4-1 CASSRGLAGETGELFF TGCGCCAGCAGCCGCGGACTAGCGGGAGAGACCGGGGAGCTGTTTTTT